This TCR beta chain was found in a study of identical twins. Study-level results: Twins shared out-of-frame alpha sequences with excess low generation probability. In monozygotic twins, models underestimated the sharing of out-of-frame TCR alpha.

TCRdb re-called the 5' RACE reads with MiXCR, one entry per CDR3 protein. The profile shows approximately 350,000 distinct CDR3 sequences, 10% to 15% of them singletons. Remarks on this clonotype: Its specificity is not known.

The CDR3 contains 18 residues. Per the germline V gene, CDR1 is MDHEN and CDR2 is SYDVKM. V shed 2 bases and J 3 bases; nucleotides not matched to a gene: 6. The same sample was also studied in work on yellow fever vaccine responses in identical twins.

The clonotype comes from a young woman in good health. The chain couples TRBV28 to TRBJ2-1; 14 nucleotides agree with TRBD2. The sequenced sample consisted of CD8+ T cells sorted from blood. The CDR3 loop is CASSLVVGLAGGYNEQFF. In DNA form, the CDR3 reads TGTGCCAGCAGTTTAGTCGTAGGACTAGCGGGAGGCTACAATGAGCAGTTCTTC.